The 2 T cell receptor beta chains given below trace back to one sample, sequenced in a study of post-analysis software for immune sequencing data. Which antigens these TCRs recognize remains unknown. Unique molecular identifiers had been added to the TCR beta cDNA libraries. MiXCR, applied by TCRdb to the PCR reads, yields one record per CDR3 protein. Among roughly 410,000 distinct CDR3 sequences listed, roughly 38% were seen once. Overall study results and limits: Controls showed lower frequencies than patients for five or six TRBV segments, and TRBV5-6, TRBV5-1 and TRBV20-1 were among these.

Sequencing was carried out using blood. Every receptor here comes from a girl aged 10 to 17 with multiple sclerosis.

V gene TRBV11-3 combines with J gene TRBJ2-1, with D perhaps being TRBD1 or TRBD2 (5 bases each). The germline V gene encodes CDR1 SGHNT and CDR2 YENEEA. CDR3 size: 14 residues. The V end lost 3 bases, the J end lost 6 bases, and 12 bases lay between the germline ends. The chain's CDR3 is CASSFFGTTNEQFF. The CDR3, as DNA: TGTGCCAGCAGCTTCTTTGGGACGACCAATGAGCAGTTCTTC.

This sequence joins TRBV7-2 and TRBJ1-5; D might be TRBD1 (5 bases). Germline CDR1 is SGHTA and CDR2 is FQGNSA. The CDR3 is made up of 15 amino acids. V lost 0 bases to trimming and J lost 7 bases, with 13 bases between them. DNA of the CDR3: TGTGCCAGCAGCTTAGCAGTGAGGGACGAACAGCCCCAGCATTTT. Translation gives CASSLAVRDEQPQHF.